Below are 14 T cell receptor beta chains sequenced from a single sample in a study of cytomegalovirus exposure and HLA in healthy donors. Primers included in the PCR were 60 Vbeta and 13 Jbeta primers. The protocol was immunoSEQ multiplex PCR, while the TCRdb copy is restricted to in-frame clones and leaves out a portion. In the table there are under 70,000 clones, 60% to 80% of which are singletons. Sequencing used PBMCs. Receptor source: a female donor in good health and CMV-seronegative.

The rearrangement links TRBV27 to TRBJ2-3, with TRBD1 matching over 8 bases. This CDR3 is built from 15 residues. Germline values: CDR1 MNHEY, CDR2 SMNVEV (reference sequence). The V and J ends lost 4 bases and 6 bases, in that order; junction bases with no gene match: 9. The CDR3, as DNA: TGTGCCAGCAGTTCGACAGGGGTGGTTGCGGATACGCAGTATTTT. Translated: CASSSTGVVADTQYF.

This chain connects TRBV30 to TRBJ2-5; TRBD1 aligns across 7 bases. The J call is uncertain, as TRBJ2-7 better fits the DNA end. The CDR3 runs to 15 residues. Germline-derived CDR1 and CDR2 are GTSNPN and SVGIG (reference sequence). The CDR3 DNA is TGTGCCTGGAGTGTAGGGACAGCTTCCCATGACGAGCAGTACTTC. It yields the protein CAWSVGTASHDEQYF.

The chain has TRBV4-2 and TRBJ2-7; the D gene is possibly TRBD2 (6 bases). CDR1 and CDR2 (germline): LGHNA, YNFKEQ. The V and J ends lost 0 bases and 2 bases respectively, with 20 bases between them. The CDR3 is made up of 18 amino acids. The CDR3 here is CASSQENAGQAGTYEQYF. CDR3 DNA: TGTGCCAGCAGCCAAGAAAATGCGGGGCAGGCGGGTACCTACGAGCAGTACTTC.

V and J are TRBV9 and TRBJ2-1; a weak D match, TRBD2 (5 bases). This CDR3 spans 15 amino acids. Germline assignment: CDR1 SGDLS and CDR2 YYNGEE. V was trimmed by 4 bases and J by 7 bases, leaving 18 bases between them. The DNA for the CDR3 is TGTGCCAGCAGCCCTAATTTTGGAGGATGGAATGAGCAGTTCTTC. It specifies CASSPNFGGWNEQFF.

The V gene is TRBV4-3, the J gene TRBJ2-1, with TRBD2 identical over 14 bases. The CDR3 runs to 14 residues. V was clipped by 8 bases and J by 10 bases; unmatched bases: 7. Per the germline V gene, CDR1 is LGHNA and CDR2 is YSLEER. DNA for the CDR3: TGCGCCAGCTCCGGGACTAGCGGGAGAAGAGAGCAGTTCTTC. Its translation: CASSGTSGRREQFF.

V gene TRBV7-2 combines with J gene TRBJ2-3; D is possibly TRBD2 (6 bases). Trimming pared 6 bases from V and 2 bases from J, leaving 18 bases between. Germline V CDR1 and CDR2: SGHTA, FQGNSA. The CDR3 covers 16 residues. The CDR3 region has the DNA TGTGCCAGCAGTTCCACGGGGGTAACTGCCACAGATACGCAGTATTTT. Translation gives CASSSTGVTATDTQYF.

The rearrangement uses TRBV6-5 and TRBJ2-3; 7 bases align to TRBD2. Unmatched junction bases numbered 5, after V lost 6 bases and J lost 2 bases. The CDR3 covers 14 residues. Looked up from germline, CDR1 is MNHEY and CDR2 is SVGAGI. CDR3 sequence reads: CASRGGNPTDTQYF. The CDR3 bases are TGTGCCAGCAGGGGAGGGAATCCCACAGATACGCAGTATTTT.

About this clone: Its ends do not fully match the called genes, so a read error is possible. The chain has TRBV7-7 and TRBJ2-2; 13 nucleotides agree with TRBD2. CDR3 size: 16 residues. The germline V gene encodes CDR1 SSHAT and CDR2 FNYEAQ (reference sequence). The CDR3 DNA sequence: TGTGCTAGCAGCCATTCGGGACTAGCGGGGACCGGGGAGCTGTTTTTT. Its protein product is CASSHSGLAGTGELFF.

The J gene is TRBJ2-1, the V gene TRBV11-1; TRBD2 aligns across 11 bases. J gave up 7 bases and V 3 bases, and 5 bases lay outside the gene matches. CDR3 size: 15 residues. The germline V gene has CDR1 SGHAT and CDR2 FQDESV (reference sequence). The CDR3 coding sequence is TGTGCCAGCAGCTTCACTAGCGGGAGAGGTAATGAGCAGTTCTTC. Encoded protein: CASSFTSGRGNEQFF.

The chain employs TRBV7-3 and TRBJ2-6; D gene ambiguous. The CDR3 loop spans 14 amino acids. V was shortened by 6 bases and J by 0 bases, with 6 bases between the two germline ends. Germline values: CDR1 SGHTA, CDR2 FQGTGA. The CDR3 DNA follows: TGTGCCAGCAGGGCTAGCTCTGGGGCCAACGTCCTGACTTTC. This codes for CASRASSGANVLTF.

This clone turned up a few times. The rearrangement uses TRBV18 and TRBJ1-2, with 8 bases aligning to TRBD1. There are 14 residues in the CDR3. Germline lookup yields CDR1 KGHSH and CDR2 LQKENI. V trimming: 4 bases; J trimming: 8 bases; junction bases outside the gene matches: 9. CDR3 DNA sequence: TGTGCCAGCTCACTTTCAGGGGGCTCGGAAGGCTACACCTTC. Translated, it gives CASSLSGGSEGYTF.

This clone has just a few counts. CDR3: CASKLTGGTDTQYF. CDR3 in DNA: TGCGCCAGCAAGTTGACGGGGGGCACAGATACGCAGTATTTT. The V and J genes are TRBV5-1 and TRBJ2-3; possibly TRBD2 for D (6 bases). CDR3 length: 14 residues. Germline V gene sequence: CDR1 SGHRS, CDR2 YFSETQ. V was trimmed by 6 bases and J by 1 base, leaving 12 bases between them. Combining the CDR3 with reference TRBV5-1 and TRBJ2-3 gives the whole variable domain KAGVTQTPRYLIKTRGQQVTLSCSPISGHRSVSWYQQTPGQGLQFLFEYFSETQRNKGNFPGRFSGRQFSNSRSEMNVSTLELGDSALYLCASKLTGGTDTQYFGPGTRLTVL.

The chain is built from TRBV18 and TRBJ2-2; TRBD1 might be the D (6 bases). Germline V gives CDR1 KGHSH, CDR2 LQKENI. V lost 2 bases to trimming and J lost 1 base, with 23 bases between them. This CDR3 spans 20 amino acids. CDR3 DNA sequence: TGTGCCAGCTCACCATACTCGGGAACATTGGGGGCTATGAACACCGGGGAGCTGTTTTTT. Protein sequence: CASSPYSGTLGAMNTGELFF.

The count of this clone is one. This CDR3 is CASRPIGGAGELFF. In DNA form, the CDR3 reads TGTGCCAGCAGGCCCATCGGCGGGGCCGGGGAGCTGTTTTTT. J is TRBJ2-2 and V is TRBV7-3, with a tentative D call TRBD2 (6 bases). Trimming shortened V by 6 bases and J by 6 bases, and 14 bases separated the two germline ends. Germline-derived CDR1 and CDR2 are SGHTA and FQGTGA. This CDR3 has 14 amino acids.